A single T cell receptor (beta chain) is shown here with its context. The antigen remains undetermined. These data originate in a study of CXCR3-negative and CXCR3-positive naive CD8 T cells. Overall study results and limits: In cryopreserved cells, CXCR3 expression partially decreased, and fresh PBMCs were used in most assays.

All TRB cDNA libraries came from 5' RACE performed with UMI labels. TCRdb reprocessed the 5' RACE reads and keeps a single row for each CDR3 protein, giving no DNA. The sample table includes 37,000 or so distinct CDR3 sequences. This CDR3 is 16 amino acids long. CDR1 is SEHNR, CDR2 FQNEAQ, per germline (reference sequence). Triplicate approximately 300,000-cell sorts were made of each CD8+ T cell subset. This TCR derives from a human donor in good health. Some clones in this sample may be carry-over from other donors' samples. The chain carries TRBV7-9 and TRBJ2-7; without DNA, the TCRdb call of TRBD2 cannot be checked. The sample was memory CD8+ T cells from blood. The CDR3 loop is CASTGTASPDPYEQYF.